Listed below are T cell receptor beta chains from one sample, sequenced in a study of shared clonotypes between healthy human individuals. Measured with immunoSEQ multiplex PCR; TCRdb has only the in-frame clones, and not every one. The table has roughly 2.6 million clones, roughly 92% seen once. Sequencing was done on a sample of naive CD4+ T cells sorted from blood. The origin of the receptors is a man aged 18 to 35 in good health. Each CDR3 is given with its conserved first and last residue. A D gene is named only where the DNA matches it firmly. Only some rows state a clone size, as once, few, many or a class for expanded clones.

>.|.|TRBV28|TRBJ1-3|15
TGTGCCAGCAGTTTAATAGGTGACGGGGGAAACACCATATATTTT
CASSLIGDGGNTIYF
>.|.|TRBV7-9|TRBJ2-3|14
TGTGCCAGCAGCCCGACCCTTAGCACAGATACGCAGTATTTT
CASSPTLSTDTQYF
>.|.|TRBV4-1|TRBJ1-2|15
TGCGCCAGCAGCCAAGACGGGCAGGCAAGATATGGCTACACCTTC
CASSQDGQARYGYTF
>.|few|TRBV2|TRBJ1-5|17
TGTGCCAGCAGTGAAGTTTTGGGTCTTTATAGCAATCAGCCCCAGCATTTT
CASSEVLGLYSNQPQHF
>.|.|TRBV2|TRBJ1-1|12
TGTGCCAGCATCGGGCTGTACACTGAAGCTTTCTTT
CASIGLYTEAFF
>.|.|TRBV2|TRBJ1-1|14
TGTGCCAGCAGTGCTAACAGCCCGAACACTGAAGCTTTCTTT
CASSANSPNTEAFF
>.|many|TRBV25-1|TRBJ1-4|14
TGTGCCAGCAGTTGGGGTTCAACTAATGAAAAACTGTTTTTT
CASSWGSTNEKLFF
>.|once|TRBV7-4|TRBJ2-1|10
TGTGCCAGTAGGCACAATGAGCAGTTCTTC
CASRHNEQFF
>.|.|TRBV27|TRBJ1-5|15
TGTGCCAGCAGTCTAACAGGTACCTACAATCAGCCCCAGCATTTT
CASSLTGTYNQPQHF
>.|.|TRBV29-1|TRBJ1-1|11
TGCAGCGTTGTCAGTAGAACTGAAGCTTTCTTT
CSVVSRTEAFF
>.|.|TRBV29-1|TRBJ2-5|15
TGCAGCGTTGAGGGCTCCCACCCGTACCAAGAGACCCAGTACTTC
CSVEGSHPYQETQYF
>.|.|TRBV2|TRBJ2-1|16
TGTGCCAGCAGTGAAGCGAGCCTAGTGGGGAACAATGAGCAGTTCTTC
CASSEASLVGNNEQFF
>.|.|TRBV7-2|TRBJ2-5|13
TGTGCCAGCAGCTTGGGCAGTCAAGAGACCCAGTACTTC
CASSLGSQETQYF
>TRBD1|.|TRBV10-2|TRBJ2-1|17
TGCGCCAGCCCTCCCGAGGCAGGGCAGGGGGCAGACAATGAGCAGTTCTTC
CASPPEAGQGADNEQFF
>.|.|TRBV6-6|TRBJ1-6|14
TGTGCCAGCAGCTCACAGGGAATTCGGTCACCCCTCCACTTT
CASSSQGIRSPLHF
>TRBD1|.|TRBV10-3|TRBJ1-2|14
TGTGCCATCAGTGAAGGGACAGGGAACTATGGCTACACCTTC
CAISEGTGNYGYTF
>TRBD1|.|TRBV5-1|TRBJ2-7|15
TGCGCCAGCAGCTACAGGGGGCAACAGGTCCAGGAGCAGTACTTC
CASSYRGQQVQEQYF
>.|once|TRBV5-6|TRBJ1-5|12
TGTGCCAGCAGCTTTGGCATTCAGCCCCAGCATTTT
CASSFGIQPQHF
>TRBD1|.|TRBV7-8|TRBJ2-2|16
TGTGCCAGCAGCTTAGGATACCAGGGGGCCACCGGGGAGCTGTTTTTT
CASSLGYQGATGELFF
>.|.|TRBV25-1|TRBJ2-2|15
TGTGCCAGCAGTGACGGCATCATGAACACCGGGGAGCTGTTTTTT
CASSDGIMNTGELFF
>.|.|TRBV5-1|TRBJ2-6|18
TGCGCCAGCAGCTTGCAGGGGACCTCTCTCTCTGGGGCCAACGTCCTGACTTTC
CASSLQGTSLSGANVLTF
>TRBD2|once|TRBV19|TRBJ2-7|16
TGTGCCTCTATCGGGATAGGACTAGCGGACTCCTACGAGCAGTACTTC
CASIGIGLADSYEQYF
>TRBD1|.|TRBV7-2|TRBJ1-1|14
TGTGCCAGCAGCTTAGCCGGGACAGGGACTGAAGCTTTCTTT
CASSLAGTGTEAFF
>.|.|TRBV9|TRBJ2-7|18
TGTGCCAGCAGCGTAGGGTCCTCACTCGAACTAGGCCAGGACGAGCAGTACTTC
CASSVGSSLELGQDEQYF
>.|.|TRBV9|TRBJ2-5|14
TGTGCCAGCAGCCCCCGTGTTAGCCAAGAGACCCAGTACTTC
CASSPRVSQETQYF
>.|.|TRBV5-1|TRBJ2-1|15
TGCGCCAGCAGCTTGGTTAGAAGCTCCTACAATGAGCAGTTCTTC
CASSLVRSSYNEQFF
>.|.|TRBV5-1|TRBJ2-5|14
TGCGCCAGCAGTCCTGGGGTCTTTCAAGAGACCCAGTACTTC
CASSPGVFQETQYF
>.|.|TRBV9|TRBJ2-1|15
TGTGCCAGCAGCGGGACCGGGGACTTAATCAATGAGCAGTTCTTC
CASSGTGDLINEQFF
>.|.|TRBV18|TRBJ2-7|15
TGTGCCAGCTCACCTGGGACCTCAAGCTCCTACGAGCAGTACTTC
CASSPGTSSSYEQYF
>.|.|TRBV30|TRBJ1-2|14
TGTGCCTGGAGAAGGGACAAGACTAACTATGGCTACACCTTC
CAWRRDKTNYGYTF
>.|.|TRBV19|TRBJ2-1|13
TGTGCCAGTAGTATTCGGGGTCCCAATGAGCAGTTCTTC
CASSIRGPNEQFF
>TRBD1|few|TRBV4-2|TRBJ1-4|14
TGTGCCAGCAGCACGTCCGGGACAGGGGGAAAACTGTTTTTT
CASSTSGTGGKLFF
>TRBD1|.|TRBV4-1|TRBJ2-3|17
TGCGCCAGCAGCCAACCCATCCAGGACAGGCGCACAGATACGCAGTATTTT
CASSQPIQDRRTDTQYF
>TRBD1|.|TRBV7-2|TRBJ1-3|15
TGTGCCAGCAGCTGGAGACAGGGATCTGGAAACACCATATATTTT
CASSWRQGSGNTIYF
>.|.|TRBV6-1|TRBJ1-2|16
TGTGCCAGCAGTGAAATGGGTGGCAGGGATAACTATGGCTACACCTTC
CASSEMGGRDNYGYTF
>TRBD1|.|TRBV7-2|TRBJ2-7|14
TGTGCCAGCAGGGGACAGGGCGGGACCTACGAGCAGTACTTC
CASRGQGGTYEQYF
>TRBD1|.|TRBV30|TRBJ1-1|15
TGTGCCTGGAAAGGAGAGGACAGGGGGTATACTGAAGCTTTCTTT
CAWKGEDRGYTEAFF
>.|.|TRBV2|TRBJ1-2|13
TGTGCCAGCAGTGATGCATCGAACTATGGCTACACCTTC
CASSDASNYGYTF
>TRBD2|.|TRBV5-1|TRBJ2-1|13
TGCGCCAGCAGAGAGCGGGGGGACAATGAGCAGTTCTTC
CASRERGDNEQFF
>.|.|TRBV7-9|TRBJ2-1|15
TGTGCCAGCAGCAGTCGTGTAGCGGCGCACAATGAGCAGTTCTTC
CASSSRVAAHNEQFF
>TRBD1|.|TRBV2|TRBJ1-6|15
TGTGCCAGCAGGAACCGACAGGGGAGCTACTCACCCCTCCACTTT
CASRNRQGSYSPLHF
>.|.|TRBV28|TRBJ2-7|15
TGTGCCAGCAGTCTCAGGGGGGGGGCCTCGAACGAGCAGTACTTC
CASSLRGGASNEQYF
>.|.|TRBV9|TRBJ1-6|15
TGTGCCAGCAGCGTCCGGGACACGATTAATTCACCCCTCCACTTT
CASSVRDTINSPLHF
>TRBD1|.|TRBV19|TRBJ1-2|13
TGTGCCAGTAGTGACAGGGGGACCTATGGCTACACCTTC
CASSDRGTYGYTF
>.|.|TRBV28|TRBJ2-7|13
TGTGCCAGCAGGCCGGGTCCCCTCTACGAGCAGTACTTC
CASRPGPLYEQYF